This T cell receptor (beta chain) is from a study of blood T cell repertoires in COVID-19. The wider study: Sources were T cells, B-cell-depleted T cells, or PBMCs; the material itself was cDNA or gDNA.

Seattle patient enrollment occurred during active infection, with longitudinal follow-up thereafter. Only in-frame clones appear in the TCRdb table, and some are missing; sequencing was by immunoSEQ multiplex PCR. The sample includes a few hundred thousand clones, roughly 90% of them seen just once. This CDR3 has 16 residues. Germline V lookup: CDR1 SGHRS, CDR2 YFSETQ. The V segment lost 3 bases and the J segment 3 bases; nucleotides outside the gene matches: 7. The chain carries TRBV5-1 and TRBJ2-3, with 10 bases aligning to TRBD1. The source is a woman in her sixties or seventies with COVID-19, enrolled during active disease. Sequenced sample: peripheral blood. CDR3 sequence: CASSWGDRGGTDTQYF. Here the CDR3 DNA reads TGCGCCAGCAGCTGGGGGGACAGGGGTGGAACAGATACGCAGTATTTT.